One sample yielded the 16 T cell receptor beta chains listed below, sequenced in a study of cytomegalovirus exposure and HLA in healthy donors. The PCR used 60 Vbeta and 13 Jbeta primers. The assay was immunoSEQ multiplex PCR, and TCRdb's table has in-frame clones only and misses some. The repertoire table contains just under 90,000 clones. The specimen was PBMCs. These receptors originate from a girl between 10 and 17 years old in good health and CMV-seropositive.

The V call is TRBV30, the J call TRBJ1-2; the D is unclear. The CDR3 extends over 13 amino acids. The germline V and J ends were trimmed by 0 bases and 6 bases, with 11 bases remaining between them. CDR1 and CDR2 (germline): GTSNPN, SVGIG (reference sequence). This chain's CDR3 is CAWSVPRIDGYTF. The CDR3 nucleotides read TGTGCCTGGAGTGTACCGAGGATCGATGGCTACACCTTC.

J is TRBJ1-1 and V is TRBV7-9, with D uncertain. V dropped 1 base and J dropped 6 bases, with 21 bases sitting between them. The germline V gene encodes CDR1 SEHNR and CDR2 FQNEAQ (reference sequence). This CDR3 is built from 17 residues. The chain's CDR3 is CASSLGFVMKILAEAFF. CDR3 DNA sequence: TGTGCCAGCAGCTTAGGTTTCGTTATGAAGATACTGGCTGAAGCTTTCTTT.

The gene calls are TRBV5-6 and TRBJ2-7, with a weak D call TRBD1 (5 bases). Germline-derived CDR1 and CDR2 are SGHDT and YYEEEE. Trimming pared 3 bases from V and 5 bases from J, leaving 15 bases between. The CDR3 length is 14 residues. The CDR3 nucleotides are TGTGCCAGCAGCTGGGGCAGGGCCCTCCACGAGCAGTACGTC. Encoded protein: CASSWGRALHEQYV.

Details on this clone: Germline is not matched at one junction end, which may reflect a read error. The chain combines TRBV7-7 with TRBJ2-5; TRBD2 aligns across 12 bases. Germline values: CDR1 SSHAT, CDR2 FNYEAQ (reference sequence). CDR3 size: 13 residues. In DNA form, the CDR3 reads TGTGCTAGCAGCCCGACTAGCGGGGGAACCCAGTACTTC. The encoded protein is CASSPTSGGTQYF. The complete variable domain, with remaining parts taken from reference TRBV7-7 and TRBJ2-5, reads GAGVSQSPRYKVTKRGQDVTLRCDPISSHATLYWYQQALGQGPEFLTYFNYEAQPDKSGLPSDRFSAERPEGSISTLTIQRTEQRDSAMYRCASSPTSGGTQYFGPGTRLLVL.

As to this clone: Mismatch with germline at one junction end may stem from a read error. This chain links TRBV30 with TRBJ1-5; D remains unclear. The germline V gene has CDR1 GTSNPN and CDR2 SVGIG (reference sequence). The CDR3 consists of 15 residues. CDR3 protein: CAGSVNGGSGQPQHF. DNA for the CDR3: TGTGCCGGGAGTGTAAACGGAGGGTCGGGTCAGCCCCAGCATTTT. Filled out from reference TRBV30 and TRBJ1-5, the complete variable domain reads SQTIHQWPATLVQPVGSPLSLECTVEGTSNPNLYWYRQAAGRGLQLLFYSVGIGQISSEVPQNLSASRPQDRQFILSSKKLLLSDSGFYLCAGSVNGGSGQPQHFGDGTRLSIL.

The chain links TRBV25-1 to TRBJ2-3; D ambiguous. CDR1 and CDR2 (germline): MGHDK, SYGVNS. The V gene lost 1 base and the J gene lost 7 bases, with 3 bases spanning the gap. The CDR3 length is 11 residues. The CDR3 spells CASSESYTQYF. DNA of the CDR3: TGTGCCAGCAGTGAATCCTATACGCAGTATTTT.

The genes are TRBV7-2 and TRBJ2-3; 10 bases match TRBD2. In germline, CDR1 is SGHTA, CDR2 FQGNSA. The length of the CDR3 is 15 residues. Germline trimming cut 5 bases from V and 6 bases from J; bases unmatched to any gene: 8. The CDR3 sequence: CASSPERGGVDTQYF. The CDR3 DNA reads as TGTGCCAGCAGCCCAGAGCGGGGGGGGGTGGATACGCAGTATTTT.

V is TRBV5-6 and J is TRBJ2-3; possibly TRBD1 for D (5 bases). The CDR3 has 13 amino acids. Looked up from germline, CDR1 is SGHDT and CDR2 is YYEEEE. V shed 4 bases and J shed 7 bases, with 13 bases lying between them. DNA for the CDR3: TGTGCCAGCAGCCCATTTAGGGGTTATACGCAGTATTTT. Amino acids: CASSPFRGYTQYF.

This chain uses TRBV11-3 with TRBJ1-4; TRBD1 matches 8 bases. The V gene end was trimmed by 5 bases and the J gene end by 4 bases; junction bases not matched to a gene: 15. There are 18 residues in the CDR3. Germline V gene data show CDR1 as SGHNT and CDR2 as YENEEA. The DNA for the CDR3 is TGTGCCAGCAGCCCCGCAGGGGGCGATACCCCACTTAATGAAAAACTGTTTTTT. Protein sequence: CASSPAGGDTPLNEKLFF.

The rearrangement joins TRBV6-1 to TRBJ2-2; 9 bases agree with TRBD1. J lost 0 bases, V lost 8 bases, and 4 bases had no gene match. Germline V gives CDR1 MNHNS, CDR2 SASEGT. The CDR3 loop spans 15 amino acids. CDR3: CASARQGANTGELFF. The CDR3 region has the DNA TGTGCCAGCGCCCGACAGGGGGCGAACACCGGGGAGCTGTTTTTT.

The genes are TRBV18 and TRBJ2-7, with D perhaps TRBD1 (5 bases). CDR1 KGHSH and CDR2 LQKENI come from the germline V gene. The CDR3 totals 14 residues. V was trimmed by 4 bases and J by 0 bases, leaving 10 bases between them. As DNA, the CDR3 is TGTGCCAGCTCACAGGACACCAGCTCCTACGAGCAGTACTTC. It codes for CASSQDTSSYEQYF.

The chain is built from TRBV4-3 and TRBJ1-2, with TRBD1 identical over 11 bases. The CDR3 consists of 16 residues. V shed 3 bases and J 3 bases; nucleotides not matched to a gene: 6. In germline, CDR1 is LGHNA, CDR2 YSLEER. The CDR3 DNA follows: TGCGCCAGCAGCCATGGGACAGGGGGACTCGACTATGGCTACACCTTC. This sequence encodes CASSHGTGGLDYGYTF.

The DNA of the CDR3 is TGTGCCAGCAAACTAGCGGGGGGCTACGAGCAGTACGTC. Translating it yields CASKLAGGYEQYV. The J gene is TRBJ2-7, the V gene TRBV2; 12 bases align to TRBD2. After removal of 7 bases from V and 3 bases from J, the junction contained 1 base not matched to a gene. The CDR3 runs to 13 residues. In germline, CDR1 is SNHLY, CDR2 FYNNEI.

The chain couples TRBV4-3 to TRBJ2-2; D possibly corresponds to TRBD1 (5 bases). Trimming stripped 0 bases from V and 11 bases from J, with 13 bases between. This CDR3 is 14 amino acids long. CDR1 is LGHNA, CDR2 YSLEER, per germline. The CDR3 DNA reads TGCGCCAGCAGCCAAGAAGGGTTCGACAGTGAGCTGTTTTTT. Amino acids: CASSQEGFDSELFF.

The chain recombines TRBV5-6 with TRBJ2-7; D remains unclear. The CDR3 length is 12 residues. Trimming took 0 bases from V and 3 from J, leaving 4 bases between them. From germline, CDR1 is SGHDT and CDR2 YYEEEE. The CDR3 sequence: CASSLGGYEQYV. Here the CDR3 DNA reads TGTGCCAGCAGCTTGGGAGGCTACGAGCAGTACGTC.

The rearrangement joins TRBV9 to TRBJ2-3, with 7 bases that match TRBD2. Germline V gives CDR1 SGDLS, CDR2 YYNGEE. The CDR3 sequence is 16 residues long. V was clipped by 2 bases and J by 0 bases; unmatched bases: 6. The CDR3 coding sequence is TGTGCCAGCAGCGTTTCGGGGGGAACTAGCACAGATACGCAGTATTTT. Its translation: CASSVSGGTSTDTQYF.